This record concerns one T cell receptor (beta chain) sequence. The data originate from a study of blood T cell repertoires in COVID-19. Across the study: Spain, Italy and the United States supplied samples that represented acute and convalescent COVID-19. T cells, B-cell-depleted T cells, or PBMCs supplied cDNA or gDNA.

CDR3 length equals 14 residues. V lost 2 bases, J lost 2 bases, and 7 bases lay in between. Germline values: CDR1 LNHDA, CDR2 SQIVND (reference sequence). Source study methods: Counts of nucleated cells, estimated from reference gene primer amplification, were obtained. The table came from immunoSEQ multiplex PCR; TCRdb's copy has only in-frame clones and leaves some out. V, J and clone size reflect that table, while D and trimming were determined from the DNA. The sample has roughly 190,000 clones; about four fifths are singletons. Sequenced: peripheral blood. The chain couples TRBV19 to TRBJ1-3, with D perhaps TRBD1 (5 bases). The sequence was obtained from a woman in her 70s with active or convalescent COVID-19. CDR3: CASSIRTTGNTIYF. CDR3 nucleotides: TGTGCCAGTAGTATAAGGACAACTGGAAACACCATATATTTT.